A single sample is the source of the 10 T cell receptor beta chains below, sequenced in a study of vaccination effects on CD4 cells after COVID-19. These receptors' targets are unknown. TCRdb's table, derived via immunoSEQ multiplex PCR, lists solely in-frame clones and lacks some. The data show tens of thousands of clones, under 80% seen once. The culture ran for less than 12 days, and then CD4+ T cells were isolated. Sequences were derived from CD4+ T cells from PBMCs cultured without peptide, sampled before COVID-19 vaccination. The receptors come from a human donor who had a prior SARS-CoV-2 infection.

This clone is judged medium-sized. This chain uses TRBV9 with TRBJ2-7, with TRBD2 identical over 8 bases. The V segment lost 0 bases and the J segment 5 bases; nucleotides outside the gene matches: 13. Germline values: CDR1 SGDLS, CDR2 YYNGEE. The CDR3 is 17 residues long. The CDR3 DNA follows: TGTGCCAGCAGCGTAGCTGCCGGGACTAGTATCGTTCACGAGCAGTACTTC. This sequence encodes CASSVAAGTSIVHEQYF.

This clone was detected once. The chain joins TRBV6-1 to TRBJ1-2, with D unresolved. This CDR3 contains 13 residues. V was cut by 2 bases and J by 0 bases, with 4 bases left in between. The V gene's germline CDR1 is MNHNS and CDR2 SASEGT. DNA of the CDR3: TGTGCCAGCAGTGAAACAGCTAACTATGGCTACACCTTC. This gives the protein CASSETANYGYTF.

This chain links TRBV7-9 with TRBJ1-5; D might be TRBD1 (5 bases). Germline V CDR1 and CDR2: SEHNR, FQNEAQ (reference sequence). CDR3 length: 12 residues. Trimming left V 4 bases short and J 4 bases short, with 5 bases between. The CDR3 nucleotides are TGTGCCAGCAGCTGGGGGAATCAGCCCCAGCATTTT. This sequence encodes CASSWGNQPQHF.

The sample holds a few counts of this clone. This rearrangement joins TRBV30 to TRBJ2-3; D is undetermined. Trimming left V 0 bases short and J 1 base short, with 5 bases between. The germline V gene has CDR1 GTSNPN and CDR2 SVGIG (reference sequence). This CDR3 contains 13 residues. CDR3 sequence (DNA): TGTGCCTGGAGTGTTAGGGGCACAGATACGCAGTATTTT. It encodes CAWSVRGTDTQYF.

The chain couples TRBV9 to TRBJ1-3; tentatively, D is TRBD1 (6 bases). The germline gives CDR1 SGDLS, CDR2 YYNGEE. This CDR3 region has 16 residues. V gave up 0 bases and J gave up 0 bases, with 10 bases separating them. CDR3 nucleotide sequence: TGTGCCAGCAGCGTAGTGGGGGCTATCTCTGGAAACACCATATATTTT. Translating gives CASSVVGAISGNTIYF.

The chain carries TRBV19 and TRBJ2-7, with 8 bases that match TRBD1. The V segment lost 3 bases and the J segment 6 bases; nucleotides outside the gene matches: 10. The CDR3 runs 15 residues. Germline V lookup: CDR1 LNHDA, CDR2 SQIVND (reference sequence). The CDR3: CASSMRGTGLSEQYF. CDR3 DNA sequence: TGTGCCAGTAGTATGCGCGGGACAGGCCTCTCCGAGCAGTACTTC.

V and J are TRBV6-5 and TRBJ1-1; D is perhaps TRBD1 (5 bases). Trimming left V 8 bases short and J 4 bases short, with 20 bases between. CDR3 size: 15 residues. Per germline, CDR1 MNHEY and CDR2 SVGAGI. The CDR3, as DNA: TGTGCCAGCCGTCTCGTCTTCTCCGGGGGCACTGAAGCTTTCTTT. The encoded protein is CASRLVFSGGTEAFF.

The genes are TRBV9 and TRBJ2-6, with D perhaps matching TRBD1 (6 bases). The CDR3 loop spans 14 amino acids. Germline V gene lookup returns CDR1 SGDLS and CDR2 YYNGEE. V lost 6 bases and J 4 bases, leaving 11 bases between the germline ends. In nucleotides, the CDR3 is TGTGCCAGCACAGGGGTCTTCGGGGCCAACGTCCTGACTTTC. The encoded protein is CASTGVFGANVLTF.

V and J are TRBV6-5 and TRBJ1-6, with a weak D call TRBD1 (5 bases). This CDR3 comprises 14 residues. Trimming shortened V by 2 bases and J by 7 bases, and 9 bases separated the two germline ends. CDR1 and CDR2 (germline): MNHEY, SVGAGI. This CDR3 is CASSYRRANSPLHF. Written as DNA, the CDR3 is TGTGCCAGCAGTTACCGCAGGGCCAATTCACCCCTCCACTTT.

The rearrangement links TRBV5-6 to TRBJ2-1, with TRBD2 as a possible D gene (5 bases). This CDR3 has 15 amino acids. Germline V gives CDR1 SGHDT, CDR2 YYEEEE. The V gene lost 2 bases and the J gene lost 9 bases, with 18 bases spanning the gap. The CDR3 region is CASSFGLSRESEQFF. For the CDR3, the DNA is TGTGCCAGCAGCTTTGGCCTGTCTCGGGAATCTGAGCAGTTCTTC. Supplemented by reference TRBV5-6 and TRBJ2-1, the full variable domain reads DAGVTQSPTHLIKTRGQQVTLRCSPKSGHDTVSWYQQALGQGPQFIFQYYEEEERQRGNFPDRFSGHQFPNYSSELNVNALLLGDSALYLCASSFGLSRESEQFFGPGTRLTVL.